A selection of T cell receptor beta chains follows, all from one sample in a study of blood T cell repertoires in COVID-19. The repertoire was sequenced with immunoSEQ multiplex PCR; TCRdb's copy has only in-frame clones and lacks some. The data hold about 480,000 clones, with approximately 88% observed a single time. Sample: peripheral blood. The receptors stem from a woman aged 45-59 years with COVID-19, enrolled during active disease. Each CDR3 is given with its conserved first and last residue. D genes are given only for firm matches.

V gene: TRBV11-1; CDR3 length: 15; D gene: TRBD1; CDR3 protein: CASSISGTGAETQYF
V gene: TRBV24-1; CDR3 length: 15; D gene: TRBD1; CDR3 protein: CATSDPGQGTDTQYF
V gene: TRBV5-5; CDR3 length: 15; D gene: -; CDR3 protein: CASSLVVQGNTEAFF
V gene: TRBV3-1/TRBV3-2; CDR3 length: 15; D gene: -; CDR3 protein: CASSPLMTANYGYTF
V gene: TRBV6-5; CDR3 length: 15; D gene: -; CDR3 protein: CASSYTTEGADTQYF
V gene: TRBV5-6; CDR3 length: 14; D gene: TRBD1; CDR3 protein: CASSVQGGYTEAFF
V gene: TRBV5-4; CDR3 length: 13; D gene: -; CDR3 protein: CASSLNQGSPLHF
V gene: TRBV18; CDR3 length: 15; D gene: TRBD1; CDR3 protein: CASSRGQTRTDTQYF
V gene: TRBV12-5; CDR3 length: 14; D gene: -; CDR3 protein: CASVLGGRNQPQHF
V gene: TRBV10-3; CDR3 length: 12; D gene: TRBD1; CDR3 protein: CAIGGTDYGYTF
V gene: TRBV6-1; CDR3 length: 18; D gene: -; CDR3 protein: CASSEEGGFVGQRAEQYF
V gene: TRBV11-2; CDR3 length: 14; D gene: -; CDR3 protein: CASSSRLRVGEQYF
V gene: TRBV4-1; CDR3 length: 19; D gene: -; CDR3 protein: CASSHPRGRGGLGTGELFF
V gene: TRBV27; CDR3 length: 15; D gene: TRBD1; CDR3 protein: CASTKTGGGYTEAFF
V gene: TRBV2; CDR3 length: 13; D gene: TRBD1; CDR3 protein: CASTSGQRAEAFF
V gene: TRBV4-2; CDR3 length: 16; D gene: TRBD2; CDR3 protein: CASSQDGQRGVGEQFF
V gene: TRBV19; CDR3 length: 13; D gene: -; CDR3 protein: CASRLGLGYGYTF
V gene: TRBV21-1; CDR3 length: 13; D gene: -; CDR3 protein: CASSMADYQPQHF
V gene: TRBV10-3; CDR3 length: 14; D gene: -; CDR3 protein: CAISEWGDGEPQHF
V gene: TRBV6-5; CDR3 length: 12; D gene: -; CDR3 protein: CASSRGGNEQFF
V gene: TRBV6-5; CDR3 length: 12; D gene: TRBD1; CDR3 protein: CASSRDRGQLYF
V gene: TRBV29-1; CDR3 length: 14; D gene: -; CDR3 protein: CSVQRTGTQETQYF
V gene: TRBV7-9; CDR3 length: 12; D gene: -; CDR3 protein: CASSPRSTEQYF
V gene: TRBV10-2; CDR3 length: 22; D gene: -; CDR3 protein: CASRPGTGAGLAVLSSYNEQFF
V gene: TRBV2; CDR3 length: 13; D gene: -; CDR3 protein: CASSPGPLETQYF
V gene: TRBV7-9; CDR3 length: 15; D gene: TRBD1; CDR3 protein: CASSLLGTGVHEQYF
V gene: TRBV29-1; CDR3 length: 12; D gene: -; CDR3 protein: CSVESRYTEAFF
V gene: TRBV28; CDR3 length: 15; D gene: -; CDR3 protein: CASSGQQSPTDTIYF
V gene: TRBV3-1/TRBV3-2; CDR3 length: 16; D gene: TRBD1; CDR3 protein: CASSSSSQADRDGYTF
V gene: TRBV5-4; CDR3 length: 15; D gene: -; CDR3 protein: CASSLPQGGIGELFF
V gene: TRBV30; CDR3 length: 14; D gene: -; CDR3 protein: CAVSWGVPPYEQYF
V gene: TRBV9; CDR3 length: 14; D gene: TRBD2; CDR3 protein: CASSVAQRGDEQFF
V gene: TRBV28; CDR3 length: 13; D gene: -; CDR3 protein: CASSLLAGEKLFF
V gene: TRBV11-3; CDR3 length: 13; D gene: -; CDR3 protein: CASSSTHVETQYF
V gene: TRBV7-9; CDR3 length: 16; D gene: TRBD1; CDR3 protein: CASSLGSGDRLYGYTF